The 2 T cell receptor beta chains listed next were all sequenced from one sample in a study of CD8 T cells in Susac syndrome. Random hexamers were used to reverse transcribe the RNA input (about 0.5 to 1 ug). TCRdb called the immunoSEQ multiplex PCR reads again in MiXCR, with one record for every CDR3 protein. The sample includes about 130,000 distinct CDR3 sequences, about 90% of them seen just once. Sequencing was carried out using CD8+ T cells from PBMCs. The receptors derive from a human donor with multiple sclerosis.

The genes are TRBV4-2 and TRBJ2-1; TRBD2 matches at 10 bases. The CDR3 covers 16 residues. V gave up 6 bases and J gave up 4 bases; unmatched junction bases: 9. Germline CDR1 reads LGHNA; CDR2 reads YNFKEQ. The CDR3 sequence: CASSQTAGGSYNEQFF. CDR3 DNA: TGTGCCAGCAGTCAAACAGCGGGAGGGTCTTACAATGAGCAGTTCTTC.

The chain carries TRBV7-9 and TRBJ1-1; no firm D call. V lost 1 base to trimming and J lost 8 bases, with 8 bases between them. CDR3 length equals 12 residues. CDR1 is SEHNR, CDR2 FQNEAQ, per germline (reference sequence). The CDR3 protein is CASSLVGPEAFF. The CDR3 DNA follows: TGTGCCAGCAGCTTAGTAGGGCCCGAAGCTTTCTTT.